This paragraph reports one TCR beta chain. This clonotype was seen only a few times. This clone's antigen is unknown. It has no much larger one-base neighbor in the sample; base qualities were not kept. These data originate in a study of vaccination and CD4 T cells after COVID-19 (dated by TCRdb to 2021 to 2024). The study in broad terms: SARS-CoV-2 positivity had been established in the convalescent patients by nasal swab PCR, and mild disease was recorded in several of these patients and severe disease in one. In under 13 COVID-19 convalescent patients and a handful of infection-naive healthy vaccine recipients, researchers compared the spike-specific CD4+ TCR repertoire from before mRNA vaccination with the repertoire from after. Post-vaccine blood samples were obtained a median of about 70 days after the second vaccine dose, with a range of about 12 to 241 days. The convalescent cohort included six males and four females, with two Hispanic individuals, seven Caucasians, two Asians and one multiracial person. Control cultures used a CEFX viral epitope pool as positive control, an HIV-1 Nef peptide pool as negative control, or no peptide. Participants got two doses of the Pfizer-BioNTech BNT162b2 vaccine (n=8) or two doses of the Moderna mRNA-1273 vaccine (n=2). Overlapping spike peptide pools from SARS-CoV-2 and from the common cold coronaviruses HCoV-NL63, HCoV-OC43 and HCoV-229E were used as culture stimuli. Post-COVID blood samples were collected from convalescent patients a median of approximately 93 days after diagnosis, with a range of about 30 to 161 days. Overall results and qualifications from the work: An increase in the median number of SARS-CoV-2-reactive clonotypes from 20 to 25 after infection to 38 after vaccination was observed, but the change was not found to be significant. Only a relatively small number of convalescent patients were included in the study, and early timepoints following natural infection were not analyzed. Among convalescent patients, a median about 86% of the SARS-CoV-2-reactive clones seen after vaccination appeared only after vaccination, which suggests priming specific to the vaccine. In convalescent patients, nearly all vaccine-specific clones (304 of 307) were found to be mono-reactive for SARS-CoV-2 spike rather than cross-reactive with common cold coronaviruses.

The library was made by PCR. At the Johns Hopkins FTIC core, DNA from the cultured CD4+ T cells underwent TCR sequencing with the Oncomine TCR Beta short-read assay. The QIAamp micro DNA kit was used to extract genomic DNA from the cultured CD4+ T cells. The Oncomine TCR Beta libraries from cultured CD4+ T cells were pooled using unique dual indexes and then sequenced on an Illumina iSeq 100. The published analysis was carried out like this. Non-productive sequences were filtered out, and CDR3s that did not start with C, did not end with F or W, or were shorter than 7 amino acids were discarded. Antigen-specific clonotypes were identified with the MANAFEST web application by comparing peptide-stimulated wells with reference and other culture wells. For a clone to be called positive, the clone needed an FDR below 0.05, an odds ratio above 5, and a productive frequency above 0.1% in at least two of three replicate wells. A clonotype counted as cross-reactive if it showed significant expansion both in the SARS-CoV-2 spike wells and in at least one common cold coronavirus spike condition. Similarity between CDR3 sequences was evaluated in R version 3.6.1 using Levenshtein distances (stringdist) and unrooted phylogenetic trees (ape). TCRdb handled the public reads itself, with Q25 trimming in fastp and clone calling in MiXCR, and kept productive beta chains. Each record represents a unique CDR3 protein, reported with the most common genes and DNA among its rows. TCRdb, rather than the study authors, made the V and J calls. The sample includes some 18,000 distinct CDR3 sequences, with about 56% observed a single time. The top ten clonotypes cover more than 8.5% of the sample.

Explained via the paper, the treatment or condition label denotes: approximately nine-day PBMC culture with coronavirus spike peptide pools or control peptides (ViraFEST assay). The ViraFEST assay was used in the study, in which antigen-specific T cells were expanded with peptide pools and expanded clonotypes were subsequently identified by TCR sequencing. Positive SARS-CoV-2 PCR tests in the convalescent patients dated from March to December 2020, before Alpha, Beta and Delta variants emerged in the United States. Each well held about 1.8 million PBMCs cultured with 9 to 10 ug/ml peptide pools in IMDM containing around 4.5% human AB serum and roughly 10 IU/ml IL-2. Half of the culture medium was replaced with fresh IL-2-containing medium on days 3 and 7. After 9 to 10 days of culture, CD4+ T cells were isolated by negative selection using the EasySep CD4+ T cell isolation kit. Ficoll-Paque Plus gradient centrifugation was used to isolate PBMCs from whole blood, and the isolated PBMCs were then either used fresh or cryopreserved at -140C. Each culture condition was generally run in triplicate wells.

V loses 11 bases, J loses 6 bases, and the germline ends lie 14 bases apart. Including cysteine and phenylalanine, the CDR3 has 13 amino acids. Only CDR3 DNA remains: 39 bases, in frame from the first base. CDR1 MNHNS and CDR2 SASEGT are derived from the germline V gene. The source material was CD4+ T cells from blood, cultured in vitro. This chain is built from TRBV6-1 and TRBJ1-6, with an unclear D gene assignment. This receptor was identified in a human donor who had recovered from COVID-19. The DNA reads TGTGCCGTCCACAGCGGGATTAATTCACCCCTCCACTTT. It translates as CAVHSGINSPLHF.